This T cell receptor beta chain comes out of a study of blood T cell repertoires in COVID-19. Here immunoSEQ multiplex PCR was the method, and the copy in TCRdb shows in-frame clones only, minus some. The table shows fewer than 90,000 clones, with approximately 88% occurring only once. Looked up from germline, CDR1 is ENHRY and CDR2 is SYGVKD. The V gene lost 3 bases and the J gene lost 9 bases, with 11 bases spanning the gap. The CDR3 contains 12 residues. This clonotype was obtained from a man between 60 and 75 years old with acute or convalescent COVID-19. The sequencing sample was made of peripheral blood. This rearrangement joins TRBV10-3 to TRBJ1-1, with a weak D call TRBD1 (6 bases). The CDR3 sequence: CAISDGQLQAFF. DNA for the CDR3: TGTGCCATCAGTGATGGACAGTTACAAGCTTTCTTT.